A single sample gave rise to the 5 T cell receptor beta chains below, sequenced in a study of technical replicates of blood from several donors. Some clones are missing from TCRdb's copy, which holds only in-frame ones; the method was immunoSEQ multiplex PCR. The top ten hold 4% to 5% of the sample, which has 70,000 or so clones, over 70% seen once. Sequencing input: PBMCs. The origin of the receptors is a human donor in good health. Some clones in this sample may be carry-over from other donors' samples.

This chain links TRBV4-2 with TRBJ1-5; 11 positions match TRBD1. Germline loops: CDR1 LGHNA, CDR2 YNFKEQ. This CDR3 is built from 18 residues. Germline trimming cut 4 bases from V and 0 bases from J; bases unmatched to any gene: 8. CDR3: CASSLRTGGRYSNQPQHF. In DNA form, the CDR3 reads TGTGCCAGCAGCCTAAGGACAGGGGGCCGGTATAGCAATCAGCCCCAGCATTTT.

The chain links TRBV6-5 to TRBJ2-7, with TRBD1 matching 11 bases. Losses at the gene ends were 8 bases for V and 5 bases for J; bases not matched to a gene: 2. The CDR3 extends over 12 amino acids. Germline V gene lookup returns CDR1 MNHEY and CDR2 SVGAGI. The CDR3: CASRDRGNEQYF. In DNA, the CDR3 is TGTGCCAGCCGGGACAGGGGGAACGAGCAGTACTTC.

The CDR3 loop is CASSLVGIWSGDKNIQYF. The CDR3 coding sequence is TGTGCCAGCAGCTTAGTGGGGATCTGGAGCGGGGACAAAAACATTCAGTACTTC. This chain uses TRBV7-2 with TRBJ2-4; TRBD2 aligns across 7 bases. Germline V lookup: CDR1 SGHTA, CDR2 FQGNSA. Trimming cost V 1 base and J 3 bases; bases outside gene matches: 12. The CDR3 loop spans 18 amino acids.

The chain has TRBV5-6 and TRBJ2-7; 10 positions agree with TRBD1. The J segment lost 2 bases and the V segment lost 5 bases, leaving 4 bases of the junction unmatched. The CDR3 covers 14 residues. The V gene's germline CDR1 is SGHDT and CDR2 YYEEEE. The CDR3 DNA reads TGTGCCAGCAGTGGACAGGGGGGAACCTACGAGCAGTACTTC. Its translation is CASSGQGGTYEQYF.

The V call is TRBV13, the J call TRBJ2-1, with TRBD2 matching 12 bases. With 4 bases clipped from V and 2 bases from J, the junction kept 3 bases outside the gene matches. This CDR3 has 16 residues. The germline gives CDR1 PRHDT, CDR2 FYEKMQ (reference sequence). CDR3 sequence (DNA): TGTGCCAGCAGCTCCCGACTAGCGGGGGCCTACAATGAGCAGTTCTTC. This gives the protein CASSSRLAGAYNEQFF.